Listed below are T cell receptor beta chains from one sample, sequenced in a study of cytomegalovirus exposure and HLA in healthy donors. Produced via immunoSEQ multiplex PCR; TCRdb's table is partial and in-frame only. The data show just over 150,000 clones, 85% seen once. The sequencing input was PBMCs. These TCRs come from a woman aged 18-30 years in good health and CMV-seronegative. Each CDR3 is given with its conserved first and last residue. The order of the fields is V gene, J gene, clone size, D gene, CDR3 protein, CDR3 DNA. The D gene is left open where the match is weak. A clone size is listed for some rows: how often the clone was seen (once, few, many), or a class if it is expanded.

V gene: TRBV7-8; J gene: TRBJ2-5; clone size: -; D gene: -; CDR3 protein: CASLEGETQYF; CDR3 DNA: TGTGCCAGCCTCGAGGGAGAGACCCAGTACTTC
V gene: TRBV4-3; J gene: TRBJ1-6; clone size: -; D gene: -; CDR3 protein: CASSQDVSYNSPLHF; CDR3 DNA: TGCGCCAGCAGCCAAGATGTTAGCTATAATTCACCCCTCCACTTT
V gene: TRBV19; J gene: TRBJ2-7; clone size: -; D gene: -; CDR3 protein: CATSARALTYEQYF; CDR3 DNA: TGTGCCACCTCGGCGAGGGCGTTGACCTACGAGCAGTACTTC
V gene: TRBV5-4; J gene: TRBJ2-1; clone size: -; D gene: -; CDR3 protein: CASSLSSAAYNEQFF; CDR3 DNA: TGTGCCAGCAGCCTCTCGTCTGCGGCCTACAATGAGCAGTTCTTC
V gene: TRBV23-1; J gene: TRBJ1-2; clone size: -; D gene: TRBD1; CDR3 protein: CASSLRDRGYGYTF; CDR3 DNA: TGCGCCAGCAGTCTCCGGGACAGAGGATATGGCTACACCTTC
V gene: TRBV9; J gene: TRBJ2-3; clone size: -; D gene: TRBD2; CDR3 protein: CASSVGAGITDTQYF; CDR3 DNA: TGTGCCAGCAGCGTAGGAGCGGGAATAACAGATACGCAGTATTTT
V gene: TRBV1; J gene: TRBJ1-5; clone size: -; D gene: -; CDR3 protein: CTSSFTGPTNQPQHF; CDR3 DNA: TGCACCAGCAGCTTTACAGGGCCGACTAATCAGCCCCAGCATTTT
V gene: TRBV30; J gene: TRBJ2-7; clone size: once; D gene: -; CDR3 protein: CASTSGQFYEQYF; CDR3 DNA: TGTGCCTCGACCAGCGGGCAGTTCTACGAGCAGTACTTC
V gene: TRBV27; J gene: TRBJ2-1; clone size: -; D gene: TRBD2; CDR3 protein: CASRPLTSGSGDEQFF; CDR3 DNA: TGTGCCAGCAGACCTCTGACTAGCGGGAGTGGCGATGAGCAGTTCTTC
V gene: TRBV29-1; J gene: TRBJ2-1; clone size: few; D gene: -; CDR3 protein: CSVGGGVSYNEQFF; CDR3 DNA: TGCAGCGTTGGTGGAGGGGTCTCCTACAATGAGCAGTTCTTC
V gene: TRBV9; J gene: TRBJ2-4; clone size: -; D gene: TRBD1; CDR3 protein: CASRGQDLAKNIQYF; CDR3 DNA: TGTGCCAGCAGAGGACAGGACCTAGCCAAAAACATTCAGTACTTC
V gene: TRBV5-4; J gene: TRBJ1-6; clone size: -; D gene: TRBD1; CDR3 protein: CASSLGSQRQGSRPLHF; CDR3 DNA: TGTGCCAGCAGCTTGGGATCCCAGAGACAGGGTAGTAGGCCCCTCCACTTT
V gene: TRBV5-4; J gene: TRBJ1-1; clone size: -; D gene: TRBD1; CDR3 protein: CASSHDTTGYMNTEAFF; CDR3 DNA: TGTGCCAGCAGCCATGACACGACAGGGTATATGAACACTGAAGCTTTCTTT
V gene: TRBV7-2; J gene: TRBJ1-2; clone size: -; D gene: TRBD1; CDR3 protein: CASSFDPGTGYGYTF; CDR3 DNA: TGTGCCAGCAGCTTCGATCCCGGGACAGGGTATGGCTACACCTTC
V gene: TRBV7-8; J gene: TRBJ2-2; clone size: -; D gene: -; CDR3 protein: CASSLAAAGELFF; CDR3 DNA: TGTGCCAGCAGCTTAGCCGCAGCCGGGGAGCTGTTTTTT
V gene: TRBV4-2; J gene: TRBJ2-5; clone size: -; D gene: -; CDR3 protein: CASSQEPQRQGGQETQYF; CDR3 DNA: TGTGCCAGCAGCCAAGAACCCCAAAGGCAGGGGGGACAAGAGACCCAGTACTTC
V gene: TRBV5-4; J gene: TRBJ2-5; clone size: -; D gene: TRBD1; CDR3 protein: CASSRNTGAEETQYF; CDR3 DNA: TGTGCCAGCAGCCGGAATACAGGGGCGGAAGAGACCCAGTACTTC